The entry that follows covers one T cell receptor (beta chain) sequence. Its target is unknown. This sample was included in a study of cytotoxic CD8 clonotypes in ibrutinib-treated CLL. Turning to the study itself: Response was recorded as partial in some 25 patients and complete in 2; at median around 68 months, approximately 14 remained remitted and approximately twelve had progressed. Once patients had received a median around 12 months of treatment, range 6 to 36, response samples were obtained.

Produced via immunoSEQ multiplex PCR; TCRdb's table is partial and in-frame only. Found here are 150,000 or so clones, 70% to 90% of them singletons; the top ten hold approximately 2.9%. Study-wide findings and caveats: Upon ibrutinib response clonality rose, and upon progression it fell back toward baseline.

This receptor was taken from a human donor with chronic lymphocytic leukemia. The sample in question was PBMCs, obtained at disease progression, from a patient treated with ibrutinib.

For the CDR3, the DNA is TGTGCCAGCAGCTTTTTTTCAAAGACTCCTTTCGAGCAGTACTTC. This gives the protein CASSFFSKTPFEQYF. The chain has TRBV5-4 and TRBJ2-7; no clear D. Germline V gene sequence: CDR1 SGHNT, CDR2 YYREEE (reference sequence). The CDR3 has 15 residues. The ends were cut back, 2 bases at V and 6 bases at J, with 18 bases in the middle.